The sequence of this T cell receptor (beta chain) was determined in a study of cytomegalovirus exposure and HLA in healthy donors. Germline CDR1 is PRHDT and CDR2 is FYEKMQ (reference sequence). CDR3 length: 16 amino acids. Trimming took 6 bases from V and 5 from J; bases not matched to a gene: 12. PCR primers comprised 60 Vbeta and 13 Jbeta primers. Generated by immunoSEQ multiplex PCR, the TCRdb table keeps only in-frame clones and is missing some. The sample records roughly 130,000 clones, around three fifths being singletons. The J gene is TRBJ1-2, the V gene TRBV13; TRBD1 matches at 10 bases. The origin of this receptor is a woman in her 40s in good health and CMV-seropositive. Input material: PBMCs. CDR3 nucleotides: TGTGCCAGCAGGAGGGGAACCGGGACAGGGGAATATGGCTACACCTTC. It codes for CASRRGTGTGEYGYTF.